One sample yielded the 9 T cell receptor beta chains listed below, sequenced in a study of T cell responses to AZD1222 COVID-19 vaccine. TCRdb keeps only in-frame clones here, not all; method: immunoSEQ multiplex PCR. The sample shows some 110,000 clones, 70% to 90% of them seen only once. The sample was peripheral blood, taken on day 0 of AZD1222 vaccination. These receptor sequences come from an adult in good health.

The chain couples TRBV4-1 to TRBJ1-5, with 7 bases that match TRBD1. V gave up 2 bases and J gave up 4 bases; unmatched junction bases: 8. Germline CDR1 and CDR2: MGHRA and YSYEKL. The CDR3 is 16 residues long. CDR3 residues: CASSQQTGTENQPQHF. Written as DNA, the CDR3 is TGCGCCAGCAGCCAACAAACCGGGACAGAAAATCAGCCCCAGCATTTT.

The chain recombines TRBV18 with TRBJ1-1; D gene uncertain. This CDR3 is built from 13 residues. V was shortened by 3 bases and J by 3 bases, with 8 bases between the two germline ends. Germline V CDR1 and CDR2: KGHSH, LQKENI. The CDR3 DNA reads TGTGCCAGCTCACCGTTGGAAGACACTGAAGCTTTCTTT. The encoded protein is CASSPLEDTEAFF. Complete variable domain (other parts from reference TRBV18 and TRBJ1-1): NAGVMQNPRHLVRRRGQEARLRCSPMKGHSHVYWYRQLPEEGLKFMVYLQKENIIDESGMPKERFSAEFPKEGPSILRIQQVVRGDSAAYFCASSPLEDTEAFFGQGTRLTVV.

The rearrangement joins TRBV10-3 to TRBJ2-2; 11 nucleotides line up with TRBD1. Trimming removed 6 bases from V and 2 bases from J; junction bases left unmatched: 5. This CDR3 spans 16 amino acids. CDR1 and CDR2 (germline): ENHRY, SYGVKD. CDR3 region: CAISGGQGVNTGELFF. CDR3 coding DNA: TGTGCCATCAGCGGGGGACAGGGGGTAAACACCGGGGAGCTGTTTTTT.

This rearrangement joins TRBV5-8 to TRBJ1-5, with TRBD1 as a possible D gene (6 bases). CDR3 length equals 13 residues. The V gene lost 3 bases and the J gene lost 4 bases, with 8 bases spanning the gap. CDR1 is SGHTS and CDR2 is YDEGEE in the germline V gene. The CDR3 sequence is CASSSTGNQPQHF. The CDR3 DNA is TGTGCCAGCAGCTCGACAGGAAATCAGCCCCAGCATTTT.

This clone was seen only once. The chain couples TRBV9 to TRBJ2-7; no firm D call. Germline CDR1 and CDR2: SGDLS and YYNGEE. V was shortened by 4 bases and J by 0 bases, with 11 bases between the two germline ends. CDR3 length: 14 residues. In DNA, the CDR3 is TGTGCCAGCAGCCTGAGTACGGACTCCTACGAGCAGTACTTC. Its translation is CASSLSTDSYEQYF.

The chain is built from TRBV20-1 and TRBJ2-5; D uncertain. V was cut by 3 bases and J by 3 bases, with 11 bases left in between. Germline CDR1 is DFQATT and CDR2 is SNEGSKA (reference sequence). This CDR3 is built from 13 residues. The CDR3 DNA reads TGCAGTGCTAGTCGTCAGGCCAAAGAGACCCAGTACTTC. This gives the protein CSASRQAKETQYF.

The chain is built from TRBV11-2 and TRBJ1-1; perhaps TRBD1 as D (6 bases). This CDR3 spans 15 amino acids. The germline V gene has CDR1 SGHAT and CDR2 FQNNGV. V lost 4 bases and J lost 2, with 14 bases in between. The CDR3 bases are TGTGCCAGCAGCTCCCCAGGGGCAGGAAACACTGAAGCTTTCTTT. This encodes CASSSPGAGNTEAFF.

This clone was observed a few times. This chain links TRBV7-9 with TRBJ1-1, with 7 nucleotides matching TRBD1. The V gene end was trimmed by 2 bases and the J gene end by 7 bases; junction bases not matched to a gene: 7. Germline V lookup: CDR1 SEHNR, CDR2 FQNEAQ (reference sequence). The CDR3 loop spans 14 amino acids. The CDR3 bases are TGTGCCAGCAGCTTATCGCAGGGGGAAGGTGAAGCTTTCTTT. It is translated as CASSLSQGEGEAFF.

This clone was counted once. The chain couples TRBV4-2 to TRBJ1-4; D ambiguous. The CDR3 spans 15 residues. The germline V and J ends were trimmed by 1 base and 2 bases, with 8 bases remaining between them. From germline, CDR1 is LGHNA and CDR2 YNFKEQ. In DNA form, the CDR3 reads TGTGCCAGCAGCCAAGTACGTGGGACTAATGAAAAACTGTTTTTT. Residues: CASSQVRGTNEKLFF.